This TCR beta chain derives from a study of human T cells and chemical hapten exposure. Study-level information: Diphenylcyclopropenone doses were given weekly to the scalps of patients across the roughly 22-week study.

As to time point: pre-sensitization, week 0. Treatment reported: therapeutic diphenylcyclopropenone sensitization with weekly scalp DPC. Patches went on only after blood had been drawn each time. This clonotype has only a few counts. The library tagged each cDNA molecule with unique molecular identifiers. MiXCR was run by TCRdb on the RACE reads, yielding one entry per CDR3 protein. This sample has around 180,000 distinct CDR3 sequences, with around 30% found just once. The CDR3 contains 18 residues. Germline CDR1 and CDR2: ENHRY and SYGVKD. V was pared by 0 bases and J by 1 base, with 13 bases between.

The V and J genes are TRBV10-3 and TRBJ2-6; possibly TRBD1 for D (6 bases). The TCR comes from a woman aged 30 to 39 with alopecia areata. Some clones in this sample may be carry-over from other donors' samples. The specimen comprised whole blood, sampled in connection with sensitization to the hapten diphenylcyclopropenone (DPC). CDR3: CAISESTQGISGANVLTF. The DNA for the CDR3 is TGTGCCATCAGTGAGTCAACTCAGGGGATATCTGGGGCCAACGTCCTGACTTTC.